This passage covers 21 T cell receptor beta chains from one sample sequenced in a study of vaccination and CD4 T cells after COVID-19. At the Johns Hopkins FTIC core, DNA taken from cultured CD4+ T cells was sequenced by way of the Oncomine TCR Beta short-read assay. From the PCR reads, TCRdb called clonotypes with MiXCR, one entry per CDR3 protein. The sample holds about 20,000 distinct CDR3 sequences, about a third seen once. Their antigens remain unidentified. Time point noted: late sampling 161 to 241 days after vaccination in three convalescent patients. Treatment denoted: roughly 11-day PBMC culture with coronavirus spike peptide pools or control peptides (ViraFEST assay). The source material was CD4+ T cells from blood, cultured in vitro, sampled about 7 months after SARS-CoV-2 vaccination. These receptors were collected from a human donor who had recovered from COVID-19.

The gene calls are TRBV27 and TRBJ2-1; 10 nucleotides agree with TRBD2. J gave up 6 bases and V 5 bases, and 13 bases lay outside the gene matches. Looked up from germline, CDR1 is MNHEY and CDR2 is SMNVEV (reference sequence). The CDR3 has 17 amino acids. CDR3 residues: CASSTHEYLAGVNEQFF. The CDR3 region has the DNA TGTGCCAGCAGTACCCACGAGTACCTAGCGGGAGTCAATGAGCAGTTCTTC.

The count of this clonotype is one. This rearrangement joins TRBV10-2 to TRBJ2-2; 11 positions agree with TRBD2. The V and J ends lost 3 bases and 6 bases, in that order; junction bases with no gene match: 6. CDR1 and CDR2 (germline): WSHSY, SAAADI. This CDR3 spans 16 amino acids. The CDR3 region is CASSETSGSWAGELFF. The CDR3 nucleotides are TGCGCCAGCAGTGAAACTAGCGGGAGTTGGGCCGGGGAGCTGTTTTTT.

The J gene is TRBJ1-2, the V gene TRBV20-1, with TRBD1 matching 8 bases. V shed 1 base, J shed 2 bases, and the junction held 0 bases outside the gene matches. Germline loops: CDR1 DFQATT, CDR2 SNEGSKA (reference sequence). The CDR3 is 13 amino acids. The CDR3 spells CSARGDRNYGYTF. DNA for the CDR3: TGCAGTGCTAGAGGGGACAGGAACTATGGCTACACCTTC.

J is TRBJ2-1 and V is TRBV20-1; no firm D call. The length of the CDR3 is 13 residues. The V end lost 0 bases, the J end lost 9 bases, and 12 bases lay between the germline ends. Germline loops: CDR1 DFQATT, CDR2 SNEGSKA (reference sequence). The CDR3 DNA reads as TGCAGTGCTAGAGAATTTTCGGGCGGTGAGCAGTTCTTC. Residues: CSAREFSGGEQFF.

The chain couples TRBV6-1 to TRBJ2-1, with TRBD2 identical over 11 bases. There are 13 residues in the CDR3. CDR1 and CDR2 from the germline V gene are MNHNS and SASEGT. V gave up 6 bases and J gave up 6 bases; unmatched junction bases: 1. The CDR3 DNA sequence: TGTGCCAGCAGCACTAGCGGGAGCAATGAGCAGTTCTTC. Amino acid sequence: CASSTSGSNEQFF.

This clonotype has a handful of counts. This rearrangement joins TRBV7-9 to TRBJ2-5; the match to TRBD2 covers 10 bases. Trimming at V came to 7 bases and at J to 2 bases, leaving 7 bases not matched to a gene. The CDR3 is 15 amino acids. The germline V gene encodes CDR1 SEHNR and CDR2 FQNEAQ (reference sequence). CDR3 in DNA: TGTGCCAGCAACTCAGCGGGAGGGGGTCAAGAGACCCAGTACTTC. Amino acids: CASNSAGGGQETQYF.

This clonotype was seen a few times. The CDR3 protein is CASSSGGRSNQPQHF. DNA of the CDR3: TGTGCCAGTAGTAGTGGGGGCCGTAGCAATCAGCCCCAGCATTTT. J is TRBJ1-5 and V is TRBV19; TRBD1 is a possible D gene (6 bases). The CDR3 has 15 residues. CDR1 is LNHDA, CDR2 SQIVND, per germline (reference sequence). V shed 4 bases and J shed 0 bases, with 10 bases lying between them.

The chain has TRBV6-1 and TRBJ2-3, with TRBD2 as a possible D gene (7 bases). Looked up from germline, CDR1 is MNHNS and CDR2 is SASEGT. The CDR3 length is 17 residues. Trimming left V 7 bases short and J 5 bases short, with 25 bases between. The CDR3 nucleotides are TGTGCCAGCAAACGGCCCAGAGGGGGGGTTAGTGGAGATACGCAGTATTTT. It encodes CASKRPRGGVSGDTQYF.

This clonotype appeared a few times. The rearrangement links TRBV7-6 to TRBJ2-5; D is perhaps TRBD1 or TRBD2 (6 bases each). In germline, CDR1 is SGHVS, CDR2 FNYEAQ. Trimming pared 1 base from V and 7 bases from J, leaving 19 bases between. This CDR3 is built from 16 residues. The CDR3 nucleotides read TGTGCCAGCAGCTTAGTGGGGGGACAACCCCTAGGGACCCAGTACTTC. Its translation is CASSLVGGQPLGTQYF.

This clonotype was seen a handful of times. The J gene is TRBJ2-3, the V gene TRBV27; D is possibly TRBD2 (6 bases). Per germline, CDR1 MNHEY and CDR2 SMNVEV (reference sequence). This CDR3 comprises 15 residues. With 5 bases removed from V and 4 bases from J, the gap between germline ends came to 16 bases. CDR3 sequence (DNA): TGTGCCAGCAGTCTTTGGGGGGTCGGGGCAGATACGCAGTATTTT. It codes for CASSLWGVGADTQYF.

CDR3 residues: CSARDRTGENQPQHF. In nucleotides, the CDR3 is TGCAGTGCTAGAGATCGGACAGGGGAGAATCAGCCCCAGCATTTT. This chain links TRBV20-1 with TRBJ1-5; TRBD1 aligns across 9 bases. The length of the CDR3 is 15 residues. The V gene's germline CDR1 is DFQATT and CDR2 SNEGSKA (reference sequence). With 0 bases clipped from V and 4 bases from J, the junction kept 4 bases outside the gene matches.

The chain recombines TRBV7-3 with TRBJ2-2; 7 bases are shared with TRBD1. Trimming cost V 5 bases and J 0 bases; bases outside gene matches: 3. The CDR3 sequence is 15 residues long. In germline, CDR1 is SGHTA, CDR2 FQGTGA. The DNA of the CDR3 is TGTGCCAGCAGCCAGACAGGGACGAACACCGGGGAGCTGTTTTTT. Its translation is CASSQTGTNTGELFF. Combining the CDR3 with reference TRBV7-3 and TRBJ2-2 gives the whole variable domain GAGVSQTPSNKVTEKGKYVELRCDPISGHTALYWYRQSLGQGPEFLIYFQGTGAADDSGLPNDRFFAVRPEGSVSTLKIQRTERGDSAVYLCASSQTGTNTGELFFGEGSRLTVL.

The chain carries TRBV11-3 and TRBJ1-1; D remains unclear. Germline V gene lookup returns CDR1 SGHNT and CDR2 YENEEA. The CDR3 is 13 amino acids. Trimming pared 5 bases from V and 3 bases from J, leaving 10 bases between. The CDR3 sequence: CASSPGSDTEAFF. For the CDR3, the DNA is TGTGCCAGCAGCCCCGGGTCGGACACTGAAGCTTTCTTT.

The CDR3 DNA reads TGTGCCAGCAGCTCCCCGACTAAGAGCTCCTACAATGAGCAGTTCTTC. Translation: CASSSPTKSSYNEQFF. V gene TRBV7-2 combines with J gene TRBJ2-1, with a tentative D call TRBD2 (5 bases). V lost 4 bases and J 0 bases, leaving 13 bases between the germline ends. The CDR3 loop spans 16 amino acids. From germline, CDR1 is SGHTA and CDR2 FQGNSA.

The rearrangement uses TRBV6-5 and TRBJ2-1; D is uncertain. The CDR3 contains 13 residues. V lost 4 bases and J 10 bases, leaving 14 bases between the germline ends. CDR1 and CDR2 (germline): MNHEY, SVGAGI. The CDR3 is CASSSDLKREQFF. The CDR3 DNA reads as TGTGCCAGCAGTTCGGACCTTAAGAGGGAGCAGTTCTTC.

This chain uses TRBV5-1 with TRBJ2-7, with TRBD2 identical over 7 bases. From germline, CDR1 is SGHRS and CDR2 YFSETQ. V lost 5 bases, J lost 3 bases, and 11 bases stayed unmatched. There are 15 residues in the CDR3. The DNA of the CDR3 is TGCGCCAGCAGATCAAGCGGGGTGCCCATCTACGAGCAGTACTTC. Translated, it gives CASRSSGVPIYEQYF.

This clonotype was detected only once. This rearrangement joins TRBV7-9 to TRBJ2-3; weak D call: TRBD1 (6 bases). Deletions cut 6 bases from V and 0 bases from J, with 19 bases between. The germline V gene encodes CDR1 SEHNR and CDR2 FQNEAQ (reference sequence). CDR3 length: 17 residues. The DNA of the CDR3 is TGTGCCAGCAGAAACAAACAGGGACGTACAAGCACAGATACGCAGTATTTT. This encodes CASRNKQGRTSTDTQYF.

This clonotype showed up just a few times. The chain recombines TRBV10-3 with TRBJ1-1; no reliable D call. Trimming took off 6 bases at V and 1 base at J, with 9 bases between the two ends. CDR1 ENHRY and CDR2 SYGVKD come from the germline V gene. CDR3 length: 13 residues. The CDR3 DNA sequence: TGTGCCATCAGGACGGACGGGAACACTGAAGCTTTCTTT. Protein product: CAIRTDGNTEAFF.

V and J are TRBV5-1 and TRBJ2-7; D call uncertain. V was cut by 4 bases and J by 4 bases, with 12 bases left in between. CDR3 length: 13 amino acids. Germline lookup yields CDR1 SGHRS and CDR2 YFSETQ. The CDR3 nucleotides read TGCGCCAGCAGCCGTCAGGACGGTTACGAGCAGTACTTC. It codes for CASSRQDGYEQYF. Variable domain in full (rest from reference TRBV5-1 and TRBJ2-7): KAGVTQTPRYLIKTRGQQVTLSCSPISGHRSVSWYQQTPGQGLQFLFEYFSETQRNKGNFPGRFSGRQFSNSRSEMNVSTLELGDSALYLCASSRQDGYEQYFGPGTRLTVT.

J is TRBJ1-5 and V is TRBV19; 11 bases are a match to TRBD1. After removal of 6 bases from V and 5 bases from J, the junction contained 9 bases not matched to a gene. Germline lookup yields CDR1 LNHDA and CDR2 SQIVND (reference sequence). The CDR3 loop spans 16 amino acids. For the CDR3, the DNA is TGTGCCAGTAGGCTTTCCGGGACAGGGGGACATCAGCCCCAGCATTTT. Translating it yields CASRLSGTGGHQPQHF.

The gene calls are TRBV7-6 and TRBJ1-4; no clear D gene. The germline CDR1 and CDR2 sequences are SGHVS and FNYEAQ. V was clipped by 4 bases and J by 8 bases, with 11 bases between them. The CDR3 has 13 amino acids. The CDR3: CASSSRPGEKLFF. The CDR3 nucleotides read TGTGCCAGCAGCTCACGGCCCGGGGAAAAACTGTTTTTT.